This T cell receptor beta chain comes out of a study of neurological immune-mediated disorders. Regarding the study as a whole: TCR clonal expansion peaked in HTLV-1-associated myelopathy patients and was lowest in multiple sclerosis patients.

The unsorted libraries originated from 2 million PBMCs kept at -80 C. The CDR3 has 15 amino acids. The germline V gene has CDR1 SGDLS and CDR2 YYNGEE. The junction had 7 bases not matched to a gene; V was cut back by 0 bases and J by 4 bases. The cDNA was generated by 5'RACE with 10-nucleotide random UMIs. TCRdb ran MiXCR on the 5' RACE reads and lists one entry per CDR3 protein. Of about 66,000 distinct CDR3 sequences listed, 4.5% to 6% are singletons. This clonotype appeared many times. Its antigen is undetermined. This sequence joins TRBV9 and TRBJ2-7; TRBD2 agrees at 7 bases. The sequenced sample consisted of PBMCs. The sequence was obtained from a woman in her seventies with multiple sclerosis. The DNA for the CDR3 is TGTGCCAGCAGCGTAGATCCTAGCGGAACTTACGAGCAGTACTTC. It codes for CASSVDPSGTYEQYF.